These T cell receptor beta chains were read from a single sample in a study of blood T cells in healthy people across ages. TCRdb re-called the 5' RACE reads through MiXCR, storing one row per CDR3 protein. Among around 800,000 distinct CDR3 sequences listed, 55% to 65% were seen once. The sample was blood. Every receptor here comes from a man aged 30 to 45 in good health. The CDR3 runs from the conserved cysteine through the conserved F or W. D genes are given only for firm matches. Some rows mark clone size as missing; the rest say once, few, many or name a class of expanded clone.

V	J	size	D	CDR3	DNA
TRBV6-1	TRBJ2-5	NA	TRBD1	CASSDRTGETQYF	TGTGCCAGCAGTGACCGGACAGGGGAGACCCAGTACTTC
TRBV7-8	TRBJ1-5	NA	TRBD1	CASRGGTGEQPQHF	TGTGCCAGCAGGGGAGGGACAGGGGAACAGCCCCAGCATTTT
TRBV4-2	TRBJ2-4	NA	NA	CASSQDRDGLDIQYF	TGTGCCAGCAGCCAAGATCGGGACGGGCTCGACATTCAGTACTTC
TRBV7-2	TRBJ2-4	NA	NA	CASSLGGGRVLAKNIQYF	TGTGCCAGCAGTTTAGGGGGCGGGAGAGTTCTAGCCAAAAACATTCAGTACTTC
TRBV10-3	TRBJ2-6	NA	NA	CAITDSSGANVLTF	TGTGCCATTACGGACAGCTCTGGGGCCAACGTCCTGACTTTC
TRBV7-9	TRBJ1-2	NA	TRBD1	CASSFLGQIYGYTF	TGTGCCAGCAGCTTTCTGGGACAGATCTATGGCTACACCTTC
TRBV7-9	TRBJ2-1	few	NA	CASSLAHSERGYNEQFF	TGTGCCAGCAGCTTAGCGCATTCCGAACGGGGCTACAATGAGCAGTTCTTC
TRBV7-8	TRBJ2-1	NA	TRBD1	CASSPRSWQGASYNEQFF	TGTGCCAGCAGCCCCCGTAGTTGGCAGGGGGCGTCCTACAATGAGCAGTTCTTC
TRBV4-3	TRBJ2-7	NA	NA	CASSQAQGEAYEQYF	TGCGCCAGCAGCCAAGCCCAGGGGGAGGCCTACGAGCAGTACTTC
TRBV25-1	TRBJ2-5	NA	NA	CASSMGAQETQYF	TGTGCCTCGTCTATGGGGGCGCAGGAGACCCAGTACTTC
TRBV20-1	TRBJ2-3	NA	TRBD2	CSAKVAGDTDTQYF	TGCAGTGCTAAGGTCGCGGGGGACACAGATACGCAGTATTTT
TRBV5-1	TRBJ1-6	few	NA	CASSSSGTGGSPLHF	TGCGCCAGCAGCTCGTCCGGGACCGGGGGTTCACCCCTCCACTTT
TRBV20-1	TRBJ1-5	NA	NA	CSGTASNQPQHF	TGCAGTGGGACAGCGAGCAATCAGCCCCAGCATTTT
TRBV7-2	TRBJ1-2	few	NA	CASSPTGPGYTF	TGTGCCAGCAGCCCGACTGGTCCTGGCTACACCTTC
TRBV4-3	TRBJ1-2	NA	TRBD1	CASSQEGTGDVGYTF	TGCGCCAGCAGCCAAGAGGGGACAGGGGATGTTGGCTACACCTTC
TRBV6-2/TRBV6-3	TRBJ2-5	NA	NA	CASRPGTQHAQETQYF	TGTGCCAGCAGACCCGGGACACAACACGCACAGGAGACCCAGTACTTC
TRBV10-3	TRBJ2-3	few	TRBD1	CASTTGVGTQYF	TGTGCCAGTACGACAGGGGTGGGTACGCAGTATTTT
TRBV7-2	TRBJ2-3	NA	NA	CASSLVAGRAEIDTQYF	TGTGCCAGCAGCTTAGTAGCAGGGCGAGCGGAGATAGATACGCAGTATTTT
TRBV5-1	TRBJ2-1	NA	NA	CASSLQTGSYNEQFF	TGCGCCAGCAGTCTCCAGACGGGCTCCTACAATGAGCAGTTCTTC
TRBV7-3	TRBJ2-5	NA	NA	CASSLGPSSETQYF	TGTGCCAGCAGCTTAGGTCCTAGTAGTGAGACCCAGTACTTC
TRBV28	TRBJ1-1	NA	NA	CASRRTGEAFF	TGTGCCAGCAGACGAACAGGGGAAGCTTTCTTT
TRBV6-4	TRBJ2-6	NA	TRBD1	CASSDRGSGANVLTF	TGTGCCAGCAGCGACAGGGGCTCTGGGGCCAACGTCCTGACTTTC
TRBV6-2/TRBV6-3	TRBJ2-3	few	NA	CASSYAGSTDTQYF	TGTGCCAGCAGTTACGCGGGAAGCACAGATACGCAGTATTTT
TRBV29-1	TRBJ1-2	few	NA	CSVEGEAYGYTF	TGCAGCGTTGAAGGTGAAGCCTATGGCTACACCTTC
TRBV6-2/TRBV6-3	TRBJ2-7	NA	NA	CASSHVGYEQYF	TGTGCCAGCAGTCATGTGGGTTACGAGCAGTACTTC
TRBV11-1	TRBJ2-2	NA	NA	CASSPSAQRDTGELFF	TGTGCCAGCAGCCCTAGCGCTCAGCGGGACACCGGGGAGCTGTTTTTT
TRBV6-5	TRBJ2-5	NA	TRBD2	CASRSSGGRGETQYF	TGTGCCAGCAGATCTAGCGGGGGGCGGGGAGAGACCCAGTACTTC
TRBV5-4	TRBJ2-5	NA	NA	CASSSRDGGPETQYF	TGTGCCAGCAGCTCTCGGGATGGGGGCCCAGAGACCCAGTACTTC
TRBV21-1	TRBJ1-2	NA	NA	CASSKPISTGANYGYTF	TGTGCCAGCAGCAAACCCATCTCTACAGGGGCGAACTATGGCTACACCTTC
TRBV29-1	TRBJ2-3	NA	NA	CSVEDRDTGTDTQYF	TGCAGCGTTGAAGATCGGGACACCGGGACAGATACGCAGTATTTT
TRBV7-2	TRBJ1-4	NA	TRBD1	CASSSKTGESEKLFF	TGTGCCAGCAGCTCAAAGACAGGGGAGAGTGAAAAACTGTTTTTT
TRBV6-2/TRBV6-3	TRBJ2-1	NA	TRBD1	CASRQGFTYNEQFF	TGTGCCAGCAGACAGGGGTTTACCTACAATGAGCAGTTCTTC
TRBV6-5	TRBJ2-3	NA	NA	CASSCGAGAALSGTQYF	TGTGCCAGCAGTTGCGGGGCGGGGGCGGCTCTTAGTGGTACGCAGTATTTT
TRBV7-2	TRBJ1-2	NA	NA	CASSQMGVTYGYTF	TGTGCCAGCAGTCAAATGGGTGTTACCTATGGCTACACCTTC
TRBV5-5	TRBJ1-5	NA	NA	CASSSDHSRNQPQHF	TGTGCCAGCAGCTCGGACCATTCGCGCAATCAGCCCCAGCATTTT
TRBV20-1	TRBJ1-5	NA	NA	CSAMGQDGQPQHF	TGCAGTGCTATGGGGCAGGATGGTCAGCCCCAGCATTTT
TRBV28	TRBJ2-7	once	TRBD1	CASTERDRGLYEQYF	TGTGCCAGCACGGAGCGGGACAGGGGGCTCTACGAGCAGTACTTC